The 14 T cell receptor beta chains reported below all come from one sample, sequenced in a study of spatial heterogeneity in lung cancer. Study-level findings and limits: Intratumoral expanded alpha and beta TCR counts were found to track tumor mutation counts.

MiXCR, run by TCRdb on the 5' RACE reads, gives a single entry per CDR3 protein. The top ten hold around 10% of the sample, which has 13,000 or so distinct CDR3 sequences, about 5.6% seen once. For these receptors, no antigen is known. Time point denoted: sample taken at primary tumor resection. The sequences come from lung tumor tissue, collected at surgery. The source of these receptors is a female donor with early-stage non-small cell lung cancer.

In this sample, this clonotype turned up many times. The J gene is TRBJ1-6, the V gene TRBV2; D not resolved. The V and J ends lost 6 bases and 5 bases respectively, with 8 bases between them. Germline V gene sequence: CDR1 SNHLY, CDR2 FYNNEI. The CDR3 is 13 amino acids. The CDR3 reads CASRADHNSPLHF. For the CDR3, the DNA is TGTGCCAGCAGGGCCGATCATAATTCACCCCTCCACTTT. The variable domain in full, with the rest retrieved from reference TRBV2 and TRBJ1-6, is EPEVTQTPSHQVTQMGQEVILRCVPISNHLYFYWYRQILGQKVEFLVSFYNNEISEKSEIFDDQFSVERPDGSNFTLKIRSTKLEDSAMYFCASRADHNSPLHFGNGTRLTVT.

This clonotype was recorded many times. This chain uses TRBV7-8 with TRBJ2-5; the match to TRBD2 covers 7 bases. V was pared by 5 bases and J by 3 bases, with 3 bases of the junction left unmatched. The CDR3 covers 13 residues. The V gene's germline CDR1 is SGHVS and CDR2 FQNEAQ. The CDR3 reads CASSRSGEETQYF. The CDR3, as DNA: TGTGCCAGCAGCCGCAGCGGGGAAGAGACCCAGTACTTC.

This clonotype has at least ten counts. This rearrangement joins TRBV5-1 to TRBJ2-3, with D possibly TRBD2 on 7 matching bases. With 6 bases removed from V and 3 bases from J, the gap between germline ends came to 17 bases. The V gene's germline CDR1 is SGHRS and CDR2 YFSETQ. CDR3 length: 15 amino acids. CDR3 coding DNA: TGCGCCAGCACTCCAATGGGGGGGCGGACAGATACGCAGTATTTT. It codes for CASTPMGGRTDTQYF.

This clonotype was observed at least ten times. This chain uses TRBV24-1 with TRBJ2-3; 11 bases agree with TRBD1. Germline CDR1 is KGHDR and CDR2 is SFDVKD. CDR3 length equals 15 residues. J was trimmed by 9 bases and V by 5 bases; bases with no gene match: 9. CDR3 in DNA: TGTGCCACCAGTGGGCGGACAGGGGGCGCGGGCACGCAGTATTTT. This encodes CATSGRTGGAGTQYF.

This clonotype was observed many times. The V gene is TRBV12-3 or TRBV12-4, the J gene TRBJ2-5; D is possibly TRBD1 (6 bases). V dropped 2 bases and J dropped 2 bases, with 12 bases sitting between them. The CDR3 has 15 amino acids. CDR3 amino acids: CASSLSRGRQETQYF. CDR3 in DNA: TGTGCCAGCAGTTTAAGCAGGGGTCGTCAAGAGACCCAGTACTTC.

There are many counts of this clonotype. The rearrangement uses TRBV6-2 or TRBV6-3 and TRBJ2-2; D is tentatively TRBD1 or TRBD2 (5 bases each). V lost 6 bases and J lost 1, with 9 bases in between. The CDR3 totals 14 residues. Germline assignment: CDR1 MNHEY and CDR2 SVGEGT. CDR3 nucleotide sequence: TGTGCCAGCAGGATTGGGGGGAACACCGGGGAGCTGTTTTTT. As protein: CASRIGGNTGELFF.

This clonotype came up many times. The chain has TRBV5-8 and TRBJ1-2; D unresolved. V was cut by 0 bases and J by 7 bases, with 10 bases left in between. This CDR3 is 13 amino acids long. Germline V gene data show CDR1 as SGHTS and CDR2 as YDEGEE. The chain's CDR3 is CASSLARIGGYTF. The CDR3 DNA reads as TGTGCCAGCAGCTTGGCAAGAATCGGTGGCTACACCTTC.

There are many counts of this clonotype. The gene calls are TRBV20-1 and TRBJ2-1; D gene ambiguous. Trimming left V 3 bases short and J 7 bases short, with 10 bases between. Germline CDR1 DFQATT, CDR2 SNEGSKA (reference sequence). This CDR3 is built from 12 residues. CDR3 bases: TGCAGTGCTAGCAGGACCCAAAATGAGCAGTTCTTC. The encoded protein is CSASRTQNEQFF.

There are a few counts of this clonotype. The CDR3 loop is CSVGLLRGETQYF. The CDR3 DNA reads TGCAGCGTTGGACTCCTTAGGGGAGAGACCCAGTACTTC. This chain connects TRBV29-1 to TRBJ2-5; D possibly corresponds to TRBD1 (5 bases). Per the germline V gene, CDR1 is SQVTM and CDR2 is ANQGSEA. This CDR3 is built from 13 residues. V shed 4 bases and J shed 4 bases, with 13 bases lying between them.

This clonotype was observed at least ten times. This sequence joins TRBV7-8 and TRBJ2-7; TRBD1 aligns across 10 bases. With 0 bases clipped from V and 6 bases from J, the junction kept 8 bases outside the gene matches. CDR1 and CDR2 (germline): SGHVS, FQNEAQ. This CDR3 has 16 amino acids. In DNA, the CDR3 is TGTGCCAGCAGCTTAGCCCGGAGACAGGGGGCCGCCGAGCAGTACTTC. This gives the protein CASSLARRQGAAEQYF.

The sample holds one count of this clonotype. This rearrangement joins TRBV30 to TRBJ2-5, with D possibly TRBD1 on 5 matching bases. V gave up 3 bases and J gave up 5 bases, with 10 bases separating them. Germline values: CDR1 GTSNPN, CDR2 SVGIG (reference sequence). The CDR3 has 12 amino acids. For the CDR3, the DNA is TGTGCCTGGAGATTGGGGCGGGAGACCCAGTACTTC. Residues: CAWRLGRETQYF.

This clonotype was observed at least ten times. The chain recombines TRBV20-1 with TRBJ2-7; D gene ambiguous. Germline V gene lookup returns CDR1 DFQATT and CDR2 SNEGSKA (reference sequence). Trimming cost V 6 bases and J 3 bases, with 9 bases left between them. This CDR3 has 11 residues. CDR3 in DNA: TGCAGTGCAAAGTTGATCTACGAGCAGTACTTC. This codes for CSAKLIYEQYF.

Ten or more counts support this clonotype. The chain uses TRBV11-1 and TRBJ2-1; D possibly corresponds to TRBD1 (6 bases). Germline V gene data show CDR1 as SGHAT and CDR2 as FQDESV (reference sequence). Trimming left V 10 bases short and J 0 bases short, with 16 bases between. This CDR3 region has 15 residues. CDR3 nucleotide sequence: TGTGCCACGTCCCCCAGGGGAAGCTCCTACAATGAGCAGTTCTTC. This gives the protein CATSPRGSSYNEQFF.

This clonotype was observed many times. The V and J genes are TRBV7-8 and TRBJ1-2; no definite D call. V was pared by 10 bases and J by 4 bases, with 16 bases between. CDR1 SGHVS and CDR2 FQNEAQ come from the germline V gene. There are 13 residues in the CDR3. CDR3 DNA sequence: TGTGCCACTCAGCCTGGGGTCACCTATGGCTACACCTTC. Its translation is CATQPGVTYGYTF.